The 14 T cell receptor beta chains below were found in one sample sequenced in a study of blood T cell repertoires in COVID-19. The repertoire was sequenced with immunoSEQ multiplex PCR; TCRdb's copy has only in-frame clones and lacks some. The data hold 200,000 to 250,000 clones, with around four fifths observed a single time. The sequenced material came from peripheral blood. The receptors were sampled from a man aged 25 to 45 who had recovered from COVID-19.

This clone was observed a single time. V gene TRBV5-4 combines with J gene TRBJ2-1; TRBD2 agrees at 9 bases. The V and J ends lost 4 bases and 0 bases, in that order; junction bases with no gene match: 11. The CDR3 extends over 18 amino acids. CDR1 is SGHNT, CDR2 YYREEE, per germline (reference sequence). The CDR3 DNA follows: TGTGCCAGCAGCCCGAGAACTCTAGCGGGGCTCTCCTACAATGAGCAGTTCTTC. Its translation is CASSPRTLAGLSYNEQFF.

The CDR3 sequence is CASSPTPGIGGRKTEAFF. The CDR3 DNA follows: TGTGCCAGCAGCCCCACACCGGGAATCGGGGGGCGAAAGACTGAAGCTTTCTTT. The genes are TRBV7-9 and TRBJ1-1, with D perhaps TRBD1 (6 bases). CDR1 is SEHNR and CDR2 is FQNEAQ in the germline V gene (reference sequence). V was pared by 5 bases and J by 5 bases, with 27 bases between. The CDR3 has 18 residues.

This chain uses TRBV29-1 with TRBJ2-3; maybe TRBD2 (6 bases). CDR1 SQVTM and CDR2 ANQGSEA come from the germline V gene. This CDR3 has 13 residues. The V and J ends lost 4 bases and 5 bases respectively, with 13 bases between them. The CDR3 here is CSVGTTVIDTQYF. For the CDR3, the DNA is TGCAGCGTTGGGACTACCGTTATAGATACGCAGTATTTT.

The chain recombines TRBV5-1 with TRBJ1-5, with 7 positions matching TRBD1. Germline trimming cut 0 bases from V and 6 bases from J; bases unmatched to any gene: 6. From germline, CDR1 is SGHRS and CDR2 YFSETQ. This CDR3 has 15 amino acids. The CDR3 DNA is TGCGCCAGCAGCTTGGGGACAGGTCAGACTCAGCCCCAGCATTTT. It encodes CASSLGTGQTQPQHF.

This CDR3 is CASSLGTGVGNTIYF. The CDR3 DNA reads as TGCGCCAGCAGCTTGGGGACAGGGGTTGGAAACACCATATATTTT. The rearrangement uses TRBV5-1 and TRBJ1-3; 9 positions agree with TRBD1. This CDR3 spans 15 amino acids. From germline, CDR1 is SGHRS and CDR2 YFSETQ. J gave up 3 bases and V 0 bases, and 1 base lay outside the gene matches. The variable domain in full, completed from reference TRBV5-1 and TRBJ1-3, reads KAGVTQTPRYLIKTRGQQVTLSCSPISGHRSVSWYQQTPGQGLQFLFEYFSETQRNKGNFPGRFSGRQFSNSRSEMNVSTLELGDSALYLCASSLGTGVGNTIYFGEGSWLTVV.

The V gene is TRBV24-1, the J gene TRBJ2-5; a possible D gene is TRBD1 (6 bases). V gave up 3 bases and J gave up 1 base, with 14 bases separating them. The CDR3 loop spans 16 amino acids. CDR1 KGHDR and CDR2 SFDVKD come from the germline V gene. The CDR3 region has the DNA TGTGCCACCAGTGATCGCCGACAGGCCCGCCAAGAGACCCAGTACTTC. Protein: CATSDRRQARQETQYF.

This sequence joins TRBV2 and TRBJ2-7; D gene ambiguous. The germline V gene encodes CDR1 SNHLY and CDR2 FYNNEI. This CDR3 region has 14 residues. V was cut by 5 bases and J by 6 bases, with 17 bases left in between. CDR3 sequence reads: CASSRKYESGEQYF. The CDR3 DNA sequence: TGTGCCAGCAGTCGGAAGTACGAGTCAGGCGAGCAGTACTTC.

This chain links TRBV19 with TRBJ1-2; TRBD1 might be the D (6 bases). From germline, CDR1 is LNHDA and CDR2 SQIVND (reference sequence). The V end lost 8 bases, the J end lost 2 bases, and 12 bases lay between the germline ends. This CDR3 spans 13 amino acids. The CDR3 region is CASGSTGNYGYTF. The CDR3 region has the DNA TGTGCCAGTGGCTCCACAGGGAACTATGGCTACACCTTC.

V is TRBV10-3 and J is TRBJ1-2, with D maybe TRBD1 (5 bases). Germline V lookup: CDR1 ENHRY, CDR2 SYGVKD. The CDR3 consists of 14 residues. The ends were cut back, 10 bases at V and 4 bases at J, with 19 bases in the middle. CDR3 in DNA: TGTGCCACCAACCCTCAGGGTGATCTCTATGGCTACACCTTC. Translating gives CATNPQGDLYGYTF.

The chain links TRBV10-3 to TRBJ2-3, with a tentative D call TRBD2 (7 bases). CDR3 length: 14 residues. Germline CDR1 is ENHRY and CDR2 is SYGVKD. V was trimmed by 7 bases and J by 8 bases, leaving 19 bases between them. The CDR3 loop reads CAIMGGGPHATQYF. The CDR3 coding sequence is TGTGCCATCATGGGCGGGGGCCCTCACGCTACGCAGTATTTT.

This CDR3 is CASSPRTGLNTEAFF. As DNA, the CDR3 is TGTGCCAGCAGCCCGAGGACAGGGTTGAACACTGAAGCTTTCTTT. This chain connects TRBV7-9 to TRBJ1-1; 8 bases agree with TRBD1. CDR3 size: 15 residues. CDR1 is SEHNR, CDR2 FQNEAQ, per germline (reference sequence). After removal of 5 bases from V and 0 bases from J, the junction contained 5 bases not matched to a gene.

The chain links TRBV18 to TRBJ2-4; D may be TRBD1 (5 bases). Germline V CDR1 and CDR2: KGHSH, LQKENI. V gave up 0 bases and J gave up 3 bases, with 9 bases separating them. There are 15 residues in the CDR3. The CDR3 bases are TGTGCCAGCTCACCACCTCGACAGATCAAAAACATTCAGTACTTC. It translates to CASSPPRQIKNIQYF.

J is TRBJ2-1 and V is TRBV2; weak D call: TRBD2 (5 bases). Germline V gives CDR1 SNHLY, CDR2 FYNNEI. There are 14 residues in the CDR3. Trimming left V 10 bases short and J 6 bases short, with 19 bases between. CDR3 bases: TGTGCCACGAACCAGGACTCTCGGTCCAATGAGCAGTTCTTC. Translated, it gives CATNQDSRSNEQFF.

This rearrangement joins TRBV29-1 to TRBJ1-1; maybe TRBD1 (5 bases). The CDR3 has 13 amino acids. Trimming cost V 5 bases and J 6 bases, with 16 bases left between them. Germline lookup yields CDR1 SQVTM and CDR2 ANQGSEA. The CDR3 nucleotides are TGCAGCGTTCCCAGGGAGGGGAAAGCTGAAGCTTTCTTT. This gives the protein CSVPREGKAEAFF.